This TCR beta chain was captured by sequencing in a study of T cell repertoires in cytomegalovirus infection. Overall study context: Shared public TCR beta signatures pointed to both CMV infection and a matching HLA type. Study-level results: Using cumulative public TCR beta family frequency, the authors identified those who carried CMV together with the relevant HLA.

Concerning this clonotype itself: Its antigen is not identified.

The J segment lost 9 bases and the V segment lost 5 bases, leaving 10 bases of the junction unmatched. In germline, CDR1 is LGHNT, CDR2 FRNRAP. The CDR3 extends over 15 amino acids. Using its own MiXCR run on the reads, TCRdb lists one record per CDR3 protein. The sample has 650,000 to 850,000 distinct CDR3 sequences; 25% to 35% are singletons. The V gene is TRBV12-5, the J gene TRBJ2-1, with TRBD2 identical over 10 bases. This receptor was taken from a human donor in good health (CMV status not recorded). Some clones in this sample may be carry-over from other donors' samples. Source: cultured CD8+ T cells from PBMCs, taken from culture after CMV antigen stimulation. DNA for the CDR3: TGTGCTAGTGGTCCCAGCGGGGGGGGCGCGTTTGAGCAGTTCTTC. Amino acids: CASGPSGGGAFEQFF.